The 9 T cell receptor beta chains presented below share a single source sample, sequenced in a study of untreated major depressive disorder. Clones were sequenced by immunoSEQ multiplex PCR, and TCRdb holds only the in-frame ones, with some missing. The sample contains tens of thousands of clones, 85% to 95% of which appear only once. The sample consisted of CD4+ T cells from PBMCs. All receptors derive from a man aged 25-45 years in good health.

This clone was detected only once. The chain has TRBV5-1 and TRBJ2-7, with 7 positions matching TRBD1. CDR3 length: 15 amino acids. V gave up 4 bases and J gave up 9 bases; unmatched junction bases: 16. Per germline, CDR1 SGHRS and CDR2 YFSETQ. The CDR3 DNA sequence: TGCGCCAGCAGCCCTTGGACAGGTGGCGGGTCTGGGCAGTACTTC. Amino acid sequence: CASSPWTGGGSGQYF. The variable domain in full, completed from reference TRBV5-1 and TRBJ2-7, reads KAGVTQTPRYLIKTRGQQVTLSCSPISGHRSVSWYQQTPGQGLQFLFEYFSETQRNKGNFPGRFSGRQFSNSRSEMNVSTLELGDSALYLCASSPWTGGGSGQYFGPGTRLTVT.

The CDR3, as DNA: TGCGCCAGCAGCTTGGCGGGAGGCCCCTACGAGCAGTACTTC. Translating gives CASSLAGGPYEQYF. The chain joins TRBV5-1 to TRBJ2-7, with 7 bases identical to TRBD2. CDR3 length: 14 amino acids. J was trimmed by 2 bases and V by 0 bases; bases with no gene match: 2. Germline values: CDR1 SGHRS, CDR2 YFSETQ.

The rearrangement joins TRBV4-3 to TRBJ1-1; D not resolved. Germline CDR1 and CDR2: LGHNA and YSLEER. V was pared by 2 bases and J by 3 bases, with 28 bases between. The CDR3 has 20 amino acids. Written as DNA, the CDR3 is TGCGCCAGCAGCCAACACAGACCGAGCCCACTACCCCGAGGGTACACTGAAGCTTTCTTT. Translating gives CASSQHRPSPLPRGYTEAFF.

The chain joins TRBV7-3 to TRBJ1-2, with 9 bases matching TRBD1. This CDR3 is 15 amino acids long. The germline CDR1 and CDR2 sequences are SGHTA and FQGTGA. V trimming: 5 bases; J trimming: 7 bases; junction bases outside the gene matches: 11. CDR3 amino acids: CASSPTGDRAGGYTF. DNA for the CDR3: TGTGCCAGCAGCCCAACGGGGGACAGGGCTGGTGGCTACACCTTC. The whole variable domain, remainder taken from reference TRBV7-3 and TRBJ1-2, is GAGVSQTPSNKVTEKGKYVELRCDPISGHTALYWYRQSLGQGPEFLIYFQGTGAADDSGLPNDRFFAVRPEGSVSTLKIQRTERGDSAVYLCASSPTGDRAGGYTFGSGTRLTVV.

The CDR3 loop is CATSSQHRGSNYGYTF. In nucleotides, the CDR3 is TGTGCCACCAGCAGTCAGCACAGGGGTTCTAACTATGGCTACACCTTC. This chain connects TRBV15 to TRBJ1-2; 7 nucleotides match TRBD1. Germline CDR1 is LNHNV and CDR2 is YYDKDF (reference sequence). V lost 3 bases, J lost 0 bases, and 7 bases stayed unmatched. The CDR3 runs to 16 residues.

The J gene is TRBJ2-2, the V gene TRBV29-1, with D perhaps matching TRBD2 (6 bases). The CDR3 contains 16 residues. The germline V gene has CDR1 SQVTM and CDR2 ANQGSEA. V lost 6 bases and J 0 bases, leaving 17 bases between the germline ends. The CDR3 region is CSVIAGGTSNTGELFF. As DNA, the CDR3 is TGCAGCGTGATTGCTGGTGGGACTTCGAACACCGGGGAGCTGTTTTTT.

J is TRBJ2-7 and V is TRBV27, with D perhaps given as TRBD1 or TRBD2 (5 bases each). The CDR3 covers 15 residues. Germline V gene lookup returns CDR1 MNHEY and CDR2 SMNVEV (reference sequence). V was pared by 7 bases and J by 2 bases, with 18 bases between. The CDR3 DNA sequence: TGTGCCAGCACCTCCTCCGGGACGGATACCTACGAGCAGTACTTC. Its translation is CASTSSGTDTYEQYF.

This clone has a single count. The chain couples TRBV4-2 to TRBJ2-3; 16 bases align to TRBD2. Germline V gives CDR1 LGHNA, CDR2 YNFKEQ. V lost 0 bases, J lost 2 bases, and 2 bases stayed unmatched. The CDR3 runs to 18 residues. CDR3 region: CASSQEGLAGGNTDTQYF. CDR3 nucleotide sequence: TGTGCCAGCAGCCAAGAGGGACTAGCGGGAGGGAACACAGATACGCAGTATTTT.

This chain uses TRBV11-2 with TRBJ2-7; tentatively, D is TRBD1 (8 bases). CDR1 SGHAT and CDR2 FQNNGV come from the germline V gene. The ends were cut back, 4 bases at V and 7 bases at J, with 26 bases in the middle. The CDR3 is made up of 17 amino acids. In nucleotides, the CDR3 is TGTGCCAGCAGCTCCGGCCCAGGGGGCCTCCGGGGAGGGGAGCAGTACTTC. Its translation: CASSSGPGGLRGGEQYF. The complete variable domain, with remaining parts taken from reference TRBV11-2 and TRBJ2-7, reads EAGVAQSPRYKIIEKRQSVAFWCNPISGHATLYWYQQILGQGPKLLIQFQNNGVVDDSQLPKDRFSAERLKGVDSTLKIQPAKLEDSAVYLCASSSGPGGLRGGEQYFGPGTRLTVT.